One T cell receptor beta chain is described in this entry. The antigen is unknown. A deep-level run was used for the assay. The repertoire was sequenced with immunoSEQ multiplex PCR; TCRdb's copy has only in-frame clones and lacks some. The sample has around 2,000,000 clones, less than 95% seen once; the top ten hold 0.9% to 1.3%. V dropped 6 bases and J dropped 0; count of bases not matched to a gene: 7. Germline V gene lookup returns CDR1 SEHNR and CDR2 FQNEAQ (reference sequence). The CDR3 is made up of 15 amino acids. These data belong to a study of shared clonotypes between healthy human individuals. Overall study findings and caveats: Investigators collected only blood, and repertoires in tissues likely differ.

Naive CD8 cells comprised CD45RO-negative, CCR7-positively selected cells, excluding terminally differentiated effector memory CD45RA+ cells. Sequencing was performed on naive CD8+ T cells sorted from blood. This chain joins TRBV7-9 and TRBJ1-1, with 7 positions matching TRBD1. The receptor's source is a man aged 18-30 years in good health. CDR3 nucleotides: TGTGCCAGCAGGCAGACAGGGCTTATGAACACTGAAGCTTTCTTT. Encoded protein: CASRQTGLMNTEAFF.